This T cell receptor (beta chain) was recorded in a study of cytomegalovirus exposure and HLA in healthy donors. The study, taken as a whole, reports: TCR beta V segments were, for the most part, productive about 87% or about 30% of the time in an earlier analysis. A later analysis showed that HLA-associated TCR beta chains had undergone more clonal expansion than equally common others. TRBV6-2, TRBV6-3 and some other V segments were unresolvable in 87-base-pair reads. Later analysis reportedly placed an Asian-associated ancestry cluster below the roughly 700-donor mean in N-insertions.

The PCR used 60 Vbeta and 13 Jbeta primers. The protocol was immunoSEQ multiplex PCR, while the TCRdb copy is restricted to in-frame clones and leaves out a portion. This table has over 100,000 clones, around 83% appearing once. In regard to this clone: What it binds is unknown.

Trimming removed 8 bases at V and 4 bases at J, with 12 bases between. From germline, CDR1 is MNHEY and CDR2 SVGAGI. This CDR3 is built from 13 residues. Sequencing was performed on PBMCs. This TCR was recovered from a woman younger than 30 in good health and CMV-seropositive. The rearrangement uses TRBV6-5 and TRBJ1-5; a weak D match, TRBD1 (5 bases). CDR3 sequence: CASGARSNQPQHF. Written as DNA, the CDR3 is TGTGCCAGCGGGGCCAGGAGTAATCAGCCCCAGCATTTT.